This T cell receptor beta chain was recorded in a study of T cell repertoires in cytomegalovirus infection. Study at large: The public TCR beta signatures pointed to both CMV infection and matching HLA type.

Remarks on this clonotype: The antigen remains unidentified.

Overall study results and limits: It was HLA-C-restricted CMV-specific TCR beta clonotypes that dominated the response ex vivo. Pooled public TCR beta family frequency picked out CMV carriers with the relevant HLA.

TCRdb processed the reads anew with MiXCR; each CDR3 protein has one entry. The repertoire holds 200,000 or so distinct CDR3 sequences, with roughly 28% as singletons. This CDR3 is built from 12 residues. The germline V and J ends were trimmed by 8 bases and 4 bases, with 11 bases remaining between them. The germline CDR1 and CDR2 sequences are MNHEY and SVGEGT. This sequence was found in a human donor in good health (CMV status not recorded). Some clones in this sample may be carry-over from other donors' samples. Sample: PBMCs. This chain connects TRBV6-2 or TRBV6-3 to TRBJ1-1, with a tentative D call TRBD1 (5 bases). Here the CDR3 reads CASAQGGTEAFF. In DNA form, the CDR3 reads TGTGCCAGCGCCCAGGGAGGCACTGAAGCTTTCTTT.